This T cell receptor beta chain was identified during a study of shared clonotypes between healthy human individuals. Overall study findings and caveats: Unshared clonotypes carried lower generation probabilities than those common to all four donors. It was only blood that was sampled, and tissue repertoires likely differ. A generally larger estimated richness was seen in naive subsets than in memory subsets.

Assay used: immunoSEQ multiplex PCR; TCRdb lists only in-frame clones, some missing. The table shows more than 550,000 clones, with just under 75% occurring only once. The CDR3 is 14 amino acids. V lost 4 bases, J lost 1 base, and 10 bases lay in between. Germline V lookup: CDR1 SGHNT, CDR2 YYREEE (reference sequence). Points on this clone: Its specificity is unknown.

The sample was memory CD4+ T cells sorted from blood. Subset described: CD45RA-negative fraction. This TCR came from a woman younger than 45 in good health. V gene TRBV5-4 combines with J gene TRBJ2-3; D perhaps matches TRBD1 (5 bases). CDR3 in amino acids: CASSPDSRTDTQYF. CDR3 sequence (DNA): TGTGCCAGCAGCCCCGACAGTCGCACAGATACGCAGTATTTT.